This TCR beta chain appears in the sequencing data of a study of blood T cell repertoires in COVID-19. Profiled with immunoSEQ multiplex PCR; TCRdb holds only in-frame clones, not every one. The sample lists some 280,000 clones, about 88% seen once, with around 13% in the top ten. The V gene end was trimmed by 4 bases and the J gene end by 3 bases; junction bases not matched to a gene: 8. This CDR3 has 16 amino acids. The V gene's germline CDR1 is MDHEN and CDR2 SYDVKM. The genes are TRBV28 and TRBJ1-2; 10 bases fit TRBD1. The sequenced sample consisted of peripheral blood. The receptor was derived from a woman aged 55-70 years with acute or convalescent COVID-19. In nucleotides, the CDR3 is TGTGCCAGCAGTTCCCCCGGGACAGGGGTGTACTATGGCTACACCTTC. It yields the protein CASSSPGTGVYYGYTF.